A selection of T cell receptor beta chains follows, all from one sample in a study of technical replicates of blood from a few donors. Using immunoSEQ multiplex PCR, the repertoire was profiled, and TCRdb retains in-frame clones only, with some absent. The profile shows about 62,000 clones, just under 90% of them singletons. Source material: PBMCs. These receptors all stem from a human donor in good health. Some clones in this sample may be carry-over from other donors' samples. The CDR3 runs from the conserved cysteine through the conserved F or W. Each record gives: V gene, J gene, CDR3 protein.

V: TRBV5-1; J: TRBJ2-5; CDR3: CASTLLAGGDWAQYF
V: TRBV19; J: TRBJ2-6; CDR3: CASRDRGQSGANVLTF
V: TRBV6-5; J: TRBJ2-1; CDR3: CASRRGSYNEQFF
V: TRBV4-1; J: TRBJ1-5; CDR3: CASSQAGVGNQPQHF
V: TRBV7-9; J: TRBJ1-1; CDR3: CASSLLQGDTEAFF
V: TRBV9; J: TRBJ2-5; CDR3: CASSVDAGNLETQYF
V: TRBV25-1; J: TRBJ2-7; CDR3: CASSATGLAGGKQYF
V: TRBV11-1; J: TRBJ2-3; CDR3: CASSLAGAPDTQYF
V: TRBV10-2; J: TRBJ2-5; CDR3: CASSFWKRDLGETQYF
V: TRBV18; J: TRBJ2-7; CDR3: CASSPASLSYEQYF
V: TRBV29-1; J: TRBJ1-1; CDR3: CSVVDRETEAFF
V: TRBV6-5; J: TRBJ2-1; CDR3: CASSPARLGNEQFF
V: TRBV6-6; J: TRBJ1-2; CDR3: CASSYDQGGGYTF
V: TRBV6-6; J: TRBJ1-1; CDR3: CASITSLEAFF
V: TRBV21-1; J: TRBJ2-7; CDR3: CASSKLWRDSSYEQYF
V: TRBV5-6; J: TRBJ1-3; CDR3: CASSLAPTRSSGNTIYF
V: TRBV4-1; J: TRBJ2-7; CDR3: CASSQDLFGLAGGYEQYF